This T cell receptor beta chain came from a study of cytomegalovirus exposure and HLA in healthy donors. Whole-study findings and limits: HLA-A and HLA-B allele assignments for most subjects were reportedly predicted accurately using TCR beta sequences. There were some 150 TCR beta chains listed as cytomegalovirus-associated. In vitro data verified three CMV-associated chains as specific for CMV antigens.

As regards this clone: What it binds is not known.

Researchers ran the PCR with 60 Vbeta and 13 Jbeta primers. Some clones are missing from TCRdb's copy, which holds only in-frame ones; the method was immunoSEQ multiplex PCR. The sample contains 150,000 to 200,000 clones, roughly two thirds of which appear only once. The specimen was PBMCs. This clonotype originated in a woman aged 18-29 years in good health and CMV-seropositive.

The CDR3 reads CASQAFSGANVLTF. The CDR3 DNA is TGCGCCAGCCAAGCGTTCTCTGGGGCCAACGTCCTGACTTTC. The rearrangement uses TRBV4-3 and TRBJ2-6; no firm D call. Germline V gene sequence: CDR1 LGHNA, CDR2 YSLEER. V was cut by 8 bases and J by 0 bases, with 8 bases left in between. The CDR3 contains 14 residues.